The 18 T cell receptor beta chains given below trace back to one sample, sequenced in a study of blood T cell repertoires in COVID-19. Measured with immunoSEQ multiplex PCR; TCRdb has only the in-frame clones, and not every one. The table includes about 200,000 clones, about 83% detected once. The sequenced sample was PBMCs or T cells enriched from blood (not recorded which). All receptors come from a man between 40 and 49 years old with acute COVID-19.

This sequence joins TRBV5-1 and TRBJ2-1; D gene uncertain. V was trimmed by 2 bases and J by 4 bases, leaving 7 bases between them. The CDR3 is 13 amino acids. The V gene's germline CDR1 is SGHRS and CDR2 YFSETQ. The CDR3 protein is CASSFGLYNEQFF. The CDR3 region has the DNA TGCGCCAGCAGCTTCGGTCTGTACAATGAGCAGTTCTTC.

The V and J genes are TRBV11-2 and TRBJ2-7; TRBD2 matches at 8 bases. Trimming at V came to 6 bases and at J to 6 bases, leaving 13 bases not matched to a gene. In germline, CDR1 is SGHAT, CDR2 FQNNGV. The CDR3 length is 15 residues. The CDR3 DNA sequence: TGTGCCAGCAGAACCCCGGGGGGGTCCGCCCTCGAGCAGTACTTC. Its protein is CASRTPGGSALEQYF.

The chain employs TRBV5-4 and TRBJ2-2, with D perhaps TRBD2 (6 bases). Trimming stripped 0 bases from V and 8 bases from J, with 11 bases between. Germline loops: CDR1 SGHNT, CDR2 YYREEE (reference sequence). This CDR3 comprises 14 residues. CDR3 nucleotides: TGTGCCAGCAGCTTGGGGGACTTTGCGGGGGAGCTGTTTTTT. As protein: CASSLGDFAGELFF.

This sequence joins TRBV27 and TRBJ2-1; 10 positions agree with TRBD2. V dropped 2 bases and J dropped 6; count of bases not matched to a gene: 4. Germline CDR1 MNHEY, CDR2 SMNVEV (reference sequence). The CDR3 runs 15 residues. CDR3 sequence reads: CASSLLAGAPNEQFF. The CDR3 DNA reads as TGTGCCAGCAGTTTACTAGCGGGAGCGCCCAATGAGCAGTTCTTC.

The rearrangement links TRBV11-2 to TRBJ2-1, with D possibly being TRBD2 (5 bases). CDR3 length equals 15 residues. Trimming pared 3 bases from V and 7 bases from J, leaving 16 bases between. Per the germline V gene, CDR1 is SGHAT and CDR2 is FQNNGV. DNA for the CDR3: TGTGCCAGCAGCTTTTTAAATTTTGGGGAGAATGAGCAGTTCTTC. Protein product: CASSFLNFGENEQFF.

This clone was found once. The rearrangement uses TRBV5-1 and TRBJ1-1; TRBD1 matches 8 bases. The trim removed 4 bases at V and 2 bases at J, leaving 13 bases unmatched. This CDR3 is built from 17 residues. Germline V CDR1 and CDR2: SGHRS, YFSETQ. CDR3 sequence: CASSHRGDADINTEAFF. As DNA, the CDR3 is TGCGCCAGCAGCCACAGGGGGGACGCGGACATAAACACTGAAGCTTTCTTT.

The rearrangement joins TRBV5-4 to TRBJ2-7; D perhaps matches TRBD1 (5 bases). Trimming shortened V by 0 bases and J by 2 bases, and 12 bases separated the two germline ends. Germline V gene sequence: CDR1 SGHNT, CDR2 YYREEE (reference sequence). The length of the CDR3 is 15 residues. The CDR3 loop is CASSLVRDSTYEQYF. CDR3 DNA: TGTGCCAGCAGCTTGGTCCGAGACAGTACCTACGAGCAGTACTTC.

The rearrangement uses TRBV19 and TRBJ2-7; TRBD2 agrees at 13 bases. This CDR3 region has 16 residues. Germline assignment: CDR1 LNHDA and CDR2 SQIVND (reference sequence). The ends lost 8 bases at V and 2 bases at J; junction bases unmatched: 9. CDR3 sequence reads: CASGTSGTWGAYEQYF. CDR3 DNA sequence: TGTGCCAGTGGGACTAGCGGGACCTGGGGGGCCTACGAGCAGTACTTC.

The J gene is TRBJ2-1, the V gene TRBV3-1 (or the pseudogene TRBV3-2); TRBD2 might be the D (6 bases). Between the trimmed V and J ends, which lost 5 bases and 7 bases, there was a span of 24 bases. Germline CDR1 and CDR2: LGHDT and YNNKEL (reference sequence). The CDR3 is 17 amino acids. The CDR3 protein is CASSFRDSRVRINEQFF. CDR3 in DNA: TGTGCCAGCAGCTTTAGGGACTCCCGGGTCCGAATTAATGAGCAGTTCTTC.

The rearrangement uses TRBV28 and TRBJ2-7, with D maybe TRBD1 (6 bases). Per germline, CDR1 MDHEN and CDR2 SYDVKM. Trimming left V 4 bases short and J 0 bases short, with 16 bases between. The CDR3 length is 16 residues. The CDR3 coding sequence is TGTGCCAGCAGTTCGCCTCGGGACACAATCTCCTACGAGCAGTACTTC. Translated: CASSSPRDTISYEQYF.

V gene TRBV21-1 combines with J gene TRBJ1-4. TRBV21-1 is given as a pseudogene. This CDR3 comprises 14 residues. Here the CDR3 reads CASSKPGNHEKLFF. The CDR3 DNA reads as TGTGCCAGCAGCAAACCGGGAAACCATGAAAAACTGTTTTTT.

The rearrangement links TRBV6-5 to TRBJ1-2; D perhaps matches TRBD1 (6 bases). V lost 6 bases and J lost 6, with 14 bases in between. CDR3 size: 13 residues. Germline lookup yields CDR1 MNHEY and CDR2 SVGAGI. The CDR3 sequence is CASSDRLVNGYTF. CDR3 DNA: TGTGCCAGCAGCGACAGGTTGGTGAATGGCTACACCTTC.

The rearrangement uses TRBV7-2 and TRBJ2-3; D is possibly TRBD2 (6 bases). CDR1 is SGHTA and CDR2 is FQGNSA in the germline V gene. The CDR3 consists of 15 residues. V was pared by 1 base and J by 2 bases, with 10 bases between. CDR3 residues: CASSLGDLPTDTQYF. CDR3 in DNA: TGTGCCAGCAGCTTAGGGGACTTACCCACAGATACGCAGTATTTT.

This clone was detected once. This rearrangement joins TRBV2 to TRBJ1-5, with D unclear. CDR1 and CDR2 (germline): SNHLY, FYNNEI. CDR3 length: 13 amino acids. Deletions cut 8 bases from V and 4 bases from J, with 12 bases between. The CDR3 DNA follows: TGTGCCAGCCACTCCCTCCAAAATCAGCCCCAGCATTTT. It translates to CASHSLQNQPQHF.

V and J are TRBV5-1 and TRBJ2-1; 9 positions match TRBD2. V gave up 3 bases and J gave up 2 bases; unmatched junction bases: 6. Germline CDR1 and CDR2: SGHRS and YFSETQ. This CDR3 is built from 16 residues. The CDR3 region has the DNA TGCGCCAGCAGCTATTTAGCGGGAGATGCCTACAATGAGCAGTTCTTC. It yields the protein CASSYLAGDAYNEQFF.

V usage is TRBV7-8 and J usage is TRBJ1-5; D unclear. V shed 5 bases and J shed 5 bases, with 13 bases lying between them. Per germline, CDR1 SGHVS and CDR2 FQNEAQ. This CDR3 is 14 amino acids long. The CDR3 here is CASSLARADQPQHF. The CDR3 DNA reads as TGTGCCAGCAGCCTGGCGAGGGCGGATCAGCCCCAGCATTTT. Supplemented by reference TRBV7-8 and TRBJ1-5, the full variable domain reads GAGVSQSPRYKVAKRGQDVALRCDPISGHVSLFWYQQALGQGPEFLTYFQNEAQLDKSGLPSDRFFAERPEGSVSTLKIQRTQQEDSAVYLCASSLARADQPQHFGDGTRLSIL.

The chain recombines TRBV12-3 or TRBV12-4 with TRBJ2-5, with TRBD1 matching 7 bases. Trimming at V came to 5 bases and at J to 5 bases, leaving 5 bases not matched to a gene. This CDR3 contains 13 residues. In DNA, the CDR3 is TGTGCCAGCAGTCGGGACAGAGGGGAGACCCAGTACTTC. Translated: CASSRDRGETQYF.

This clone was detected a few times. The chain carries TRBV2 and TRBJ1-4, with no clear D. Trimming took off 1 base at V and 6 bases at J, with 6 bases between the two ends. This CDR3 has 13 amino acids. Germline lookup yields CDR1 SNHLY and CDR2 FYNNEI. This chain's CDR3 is CASSEESHEKLFF. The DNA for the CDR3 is TGTGCCAGCAGTGAAGAAAGCCATGAAAAACTGTTTTTT.